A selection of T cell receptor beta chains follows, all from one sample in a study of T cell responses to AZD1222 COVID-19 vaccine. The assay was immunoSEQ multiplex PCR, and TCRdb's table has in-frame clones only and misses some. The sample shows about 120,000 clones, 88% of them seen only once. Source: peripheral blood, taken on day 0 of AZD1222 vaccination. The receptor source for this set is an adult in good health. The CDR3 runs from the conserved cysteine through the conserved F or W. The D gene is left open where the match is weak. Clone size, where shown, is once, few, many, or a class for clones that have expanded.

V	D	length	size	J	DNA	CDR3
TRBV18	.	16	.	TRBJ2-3	TGTGCCAGCTCACCACCGGGCTCTGCTGGCCCAGATACGCAGTATTTT	CASSPPGSAGPDTQYF
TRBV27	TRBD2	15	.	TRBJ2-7	TGTGCCAGCAGTTTATCTGGCGGGGGGGCCTACGAGCAGTACTTC	CASSLSGGGAYEQYF
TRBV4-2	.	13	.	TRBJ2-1	TGTGCCAGCAGCCGCGGGGTGGAGGACGAGCAGTTCTTC	CASSRGVEDEQFF
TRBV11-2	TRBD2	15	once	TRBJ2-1	TGTGCCAGCAGTCACACTAGCGGGGGGATCGATGAGCAGTTCTTC	CASSHTSGGIDEQFF
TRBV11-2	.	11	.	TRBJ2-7	TGTGCCAGCAGCTTAGAAAACGAGCAGTACTTC	CASSLENEQYF
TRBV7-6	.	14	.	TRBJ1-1	TGTGCCAGCAGCCGGGAGCGGGCCAACACTGAAGCTTTCTTT	CASSRERANTEAFF
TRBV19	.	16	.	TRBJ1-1	TGTGCCAGTAGTATAGATGGGGAAGGTTTTGAGGGTGAAGCTTTCTTT	CASSIDGEGFEGEAFF
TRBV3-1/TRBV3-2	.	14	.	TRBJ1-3	TGTGCCAGCAGTACAGGGATTCCTGGAAACACCATATATTTT	CASSTGIPGNTIYF
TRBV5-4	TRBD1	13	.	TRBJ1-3	TGTGCCAGCACCCCGGACAGGGAGGGCACCATATATTTT	CASTPDREGTIYF
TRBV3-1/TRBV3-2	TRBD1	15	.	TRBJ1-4	TGTGCCAGCAGCCATTCGGACAGGGGTGGTGAAAAACTGTTTTTT	CASSHSDRGGEKLFF
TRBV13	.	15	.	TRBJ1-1	TGTGCCAGCAGCTTTTTCACGGGTACGAACACTGAAGCTTTCTTT	CASSFFTGTNTEAFF
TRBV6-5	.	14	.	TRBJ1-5	TGTGCCAGCAGAACAGGGTGGAGCAATCAGCCCCAGCATTTT	CASRTGWSNQPQHF
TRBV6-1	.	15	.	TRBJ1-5	TGTGCCAGCAGTGAACATCTAAACGGGAATCAGCCCCAGCATTTT	CASSEHLNGNQPQHF
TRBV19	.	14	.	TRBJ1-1	TGTGCCAGTAGGGTACAGGGCTGGGGCACTGAAGCTTTCTTT	CASRVQGWGTEAFF
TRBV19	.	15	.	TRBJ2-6	TGTGCCAGTAGTATGAGCTTCTCTGGGGCCAACGTCCTGACTTTC	CASSMSFSGANVLTF
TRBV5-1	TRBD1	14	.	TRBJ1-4	TGCGCCAGCAGTTCGGGGACAGGGGGCGAAAAACTGTTTTTT	CASSSGTGGEKLFF
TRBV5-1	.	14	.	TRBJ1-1	TGCGCCAGCAGCTTGGACGGGGTAAACACTGAAGCTTTCTTT	CASSLDGVNTEAFF
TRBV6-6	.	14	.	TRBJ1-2	TGTGCCAGCAGTTACTCGGAAGGTTACTATGGCTACACCTTC	CASSYSEGYYGYTF
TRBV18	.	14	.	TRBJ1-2	TGTGCCAGCTCTCCCAGTGCTCCTAACTATGGCTACACCTTC	CASSPSAPNYGYTF